Sequencing of this T cell receptor (beta chain) was carried out in a study of CD8 T cells in Susac syndrome. For the study at large: The sequenced Susac syndrome patients comprised more than 5 with active disease and fewer than ten in remission.

The RNA input was about 0.5 to 1 ug, and it was reverse transcribed with random hexamers. TCRdb recomputed calls from the immunoSEQ multiplex PCR reads with MiXCR, one row per CDR3 protein. Of just under 95,000 distinct CDR3 sequences in the sample, 90% to 95% were seen once. This CDR3 has 14 amino acids. V was shortened by 0 bases and J by 4 bases, with 9 bases between the two germline ends. Germline V CDR1 and CDR2: LGHDT, YNNKEL (reference sequence). This receptor was identified in a human donor with Susac syndrome. This chain connects TRBV3-1 to TRBJ1-2; no definite D call. Sequences were obtained from CD4+ T cells from PBMCs. The CDR3 coding sequence is TGTGCCAGCAGCCAAGATCGACTGGGCTATGGCTACACCTTC. Its protein is CASSQDRLGYGYTF.